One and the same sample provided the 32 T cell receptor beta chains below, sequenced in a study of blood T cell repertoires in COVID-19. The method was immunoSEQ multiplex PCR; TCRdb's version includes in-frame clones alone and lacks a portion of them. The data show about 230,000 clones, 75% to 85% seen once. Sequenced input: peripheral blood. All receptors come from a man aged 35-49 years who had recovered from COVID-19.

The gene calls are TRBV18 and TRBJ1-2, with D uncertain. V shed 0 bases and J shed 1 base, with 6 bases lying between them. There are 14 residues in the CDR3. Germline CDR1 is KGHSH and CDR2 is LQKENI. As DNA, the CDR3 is TGTGCCAGCTCACCACCAGGGAGTAACTATGGCTACACCTTC. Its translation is CASSPPGSNYGYTF. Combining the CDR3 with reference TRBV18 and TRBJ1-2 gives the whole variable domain NAGVMQNPRHLVRRRGQEARLRCSPMKGHSHVYWYRQLPEEGLKFMVYLQKENIIDESGMPKERFSAEFPKEGPSILRIQQVVRGDSAAYFCASSPPGSNYGYTFGSGTRLTVV.

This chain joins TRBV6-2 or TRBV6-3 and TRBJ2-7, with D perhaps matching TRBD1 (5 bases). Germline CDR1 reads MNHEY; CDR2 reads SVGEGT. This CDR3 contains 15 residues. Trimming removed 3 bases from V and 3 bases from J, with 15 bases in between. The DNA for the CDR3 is TGTGCCAGCAGTTATACAGGACGGCTAAGCTACGAGCAGTACTTC. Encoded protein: CASSYTGRLSYEQYF.

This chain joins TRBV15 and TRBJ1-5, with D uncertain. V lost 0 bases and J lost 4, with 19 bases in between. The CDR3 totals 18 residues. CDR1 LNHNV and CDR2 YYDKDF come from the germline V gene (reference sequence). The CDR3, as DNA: TGTGCCACCAGCAGAGATCGAGTTACCGGGTCGGTTAATCAGCCCCAGCATTTT. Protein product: CATSRDRVTGSVNQPQHF. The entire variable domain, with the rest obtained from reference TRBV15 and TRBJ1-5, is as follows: DAMVIQNPRYQVTQFGKPVTLSCSQTLNHNVMYWYQQKSSQAPKLLFHYYDKDFNNEADTPDNFQSRRPNTSFCFLDIRSPGLGDTAMYLCATSRDRVTGSVNQPQHFGDGTRLSIL.

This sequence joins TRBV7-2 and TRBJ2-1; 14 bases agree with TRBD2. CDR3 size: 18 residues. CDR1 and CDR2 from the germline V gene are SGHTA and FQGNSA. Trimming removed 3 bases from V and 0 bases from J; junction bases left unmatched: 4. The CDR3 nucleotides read TGTGCCAGCAGCTTGGGACTAGCGGGAGCTAGCTCCTACAATGAGCAGTTCTTC. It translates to CASSLGLAGASSYNEQFF.

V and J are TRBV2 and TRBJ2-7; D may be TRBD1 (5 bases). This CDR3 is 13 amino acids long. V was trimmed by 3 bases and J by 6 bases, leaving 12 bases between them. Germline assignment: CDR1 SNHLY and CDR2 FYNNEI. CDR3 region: CASSDESRGEQYF. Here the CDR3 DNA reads TGTGCCAGCAGTGATGAATCTAGGGGCGAGCAGTACTTC.

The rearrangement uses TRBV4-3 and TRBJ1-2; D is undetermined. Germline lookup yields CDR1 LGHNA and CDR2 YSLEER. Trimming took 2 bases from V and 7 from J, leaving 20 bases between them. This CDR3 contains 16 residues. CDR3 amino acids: CASSQTPDGRYGGYTF. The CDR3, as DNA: TGCGCCAGCAGCCAAACCCCAGACGGGAGGTACGGTGGCTACACCTTC.

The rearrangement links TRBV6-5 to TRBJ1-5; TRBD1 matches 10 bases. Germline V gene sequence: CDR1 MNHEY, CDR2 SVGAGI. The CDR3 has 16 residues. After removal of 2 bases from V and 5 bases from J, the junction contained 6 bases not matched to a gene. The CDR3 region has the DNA TGTGCCAGCAGTTACCCTAGGACAGGGGGGGATCAGCCCCAGCATTTT. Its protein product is CASSYPRTGGDQPQHF.

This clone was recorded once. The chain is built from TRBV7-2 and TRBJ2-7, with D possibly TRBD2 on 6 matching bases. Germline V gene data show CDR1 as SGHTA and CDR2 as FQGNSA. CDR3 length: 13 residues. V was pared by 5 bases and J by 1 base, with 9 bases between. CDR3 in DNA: TGTGCCAGCAGCGTTGCGGGATCCTACGAGCAGTACTTC. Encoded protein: CASSVAGSYEQYF.

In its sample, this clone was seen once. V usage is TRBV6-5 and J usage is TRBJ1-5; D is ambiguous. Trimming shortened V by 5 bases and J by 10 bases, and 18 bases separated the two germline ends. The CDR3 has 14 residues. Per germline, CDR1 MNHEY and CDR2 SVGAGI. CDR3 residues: CASSLQEAETPQHF. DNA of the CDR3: TGTGCCAGCAGTCTCCAAGAGGCCGAGACCCCCCAGCATTTT.

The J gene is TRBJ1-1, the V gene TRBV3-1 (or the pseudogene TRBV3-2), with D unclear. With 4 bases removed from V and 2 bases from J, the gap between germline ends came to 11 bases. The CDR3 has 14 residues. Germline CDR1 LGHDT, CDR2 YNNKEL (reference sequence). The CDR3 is CASSRGEGNTEAFF. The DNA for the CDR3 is TGTGCCAGCAGCCGGGGAGAGGGAAACACTGAAGCTTTCTTT.

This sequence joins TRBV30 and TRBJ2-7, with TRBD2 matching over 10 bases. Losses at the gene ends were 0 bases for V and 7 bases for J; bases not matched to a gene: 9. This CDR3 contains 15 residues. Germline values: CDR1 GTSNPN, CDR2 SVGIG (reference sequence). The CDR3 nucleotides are TGTGCCTGGAGTGTCCCTAGCGGGGGCCCGGGGGAGCAGTACTTC. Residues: CAWSVPSGGPGEQYF.

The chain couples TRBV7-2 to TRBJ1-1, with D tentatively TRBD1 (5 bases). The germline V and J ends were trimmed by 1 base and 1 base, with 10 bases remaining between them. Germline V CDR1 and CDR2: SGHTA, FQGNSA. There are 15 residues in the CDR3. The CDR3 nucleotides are TGTGCCAGCAGCTTAGTTGGACACCAGAACACTGAAGCTTTCTTT. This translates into CASSLVGHQNTEAFF.

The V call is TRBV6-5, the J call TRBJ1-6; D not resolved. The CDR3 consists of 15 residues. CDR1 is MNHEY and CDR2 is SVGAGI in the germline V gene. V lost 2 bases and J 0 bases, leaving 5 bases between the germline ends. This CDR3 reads CASSYEYSYNSPLHF. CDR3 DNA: TGTGCCAGCAGTTACGAGTACTCCTATAATTCACCCCTCCACTTT.

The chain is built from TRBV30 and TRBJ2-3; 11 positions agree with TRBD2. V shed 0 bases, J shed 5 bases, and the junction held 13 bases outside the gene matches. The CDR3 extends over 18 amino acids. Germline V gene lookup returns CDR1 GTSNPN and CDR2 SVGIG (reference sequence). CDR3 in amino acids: CAWSVRSRASGGRDTQYF. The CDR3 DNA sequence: TGTGCCTGGAGTGTACGAAGCCGGGCTAGCGGGGGGAGAGATACGCAGTATTTT. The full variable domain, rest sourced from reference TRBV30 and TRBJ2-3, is SQTIHQWPATLVQPVGSPLSLECTVEGTSNPNLYWYRQAAGRGLQLLFYSVGIGQISSEVPQNLSASRPQDRQFILSSKKLLLSDSGFYLCAWSVRSRASGGRDTQYFGPGTRLTVL.

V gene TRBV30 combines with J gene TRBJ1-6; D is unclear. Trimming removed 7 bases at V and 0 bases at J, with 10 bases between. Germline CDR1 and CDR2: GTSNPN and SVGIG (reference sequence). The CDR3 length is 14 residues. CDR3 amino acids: CAFRPSSYNSPLHF. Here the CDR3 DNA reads TGTGCCTTCCGCCCGAGCTCCTATAATTCACCCCTCCACTTT.

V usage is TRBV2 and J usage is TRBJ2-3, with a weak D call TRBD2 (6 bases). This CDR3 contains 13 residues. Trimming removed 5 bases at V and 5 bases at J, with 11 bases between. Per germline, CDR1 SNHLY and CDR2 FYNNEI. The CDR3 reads CASSRDSIDTQYF. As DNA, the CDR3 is TGTGCCAGCAGTCGGGACTCCATAGATACGCAGTATTTT.

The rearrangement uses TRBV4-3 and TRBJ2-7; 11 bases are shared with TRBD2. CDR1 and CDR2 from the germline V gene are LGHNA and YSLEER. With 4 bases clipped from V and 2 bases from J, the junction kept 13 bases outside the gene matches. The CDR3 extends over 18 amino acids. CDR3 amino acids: CASSLNLALAGGTYEQYF. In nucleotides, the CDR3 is TGCGCCAGCAGCCTAAACCTGGCGCTAGCGGGGGGAACCTACGAGCAGTACTTC.

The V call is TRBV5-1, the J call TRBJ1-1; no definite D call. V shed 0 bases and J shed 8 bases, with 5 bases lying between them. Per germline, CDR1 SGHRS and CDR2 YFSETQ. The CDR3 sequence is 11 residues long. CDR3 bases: TGCGCCAGCAGCTTGGGTGTAGAAGCTTTCTTT. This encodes CASSLGVEAFF.

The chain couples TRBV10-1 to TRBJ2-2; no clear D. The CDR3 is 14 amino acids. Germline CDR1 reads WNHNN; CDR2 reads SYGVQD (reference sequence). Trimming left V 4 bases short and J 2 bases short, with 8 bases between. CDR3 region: CASSVGYNTGELFF. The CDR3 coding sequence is TGCGCCAGCAGTGTGGGCTACAACACCGGGGAGCTGTTTTTT.

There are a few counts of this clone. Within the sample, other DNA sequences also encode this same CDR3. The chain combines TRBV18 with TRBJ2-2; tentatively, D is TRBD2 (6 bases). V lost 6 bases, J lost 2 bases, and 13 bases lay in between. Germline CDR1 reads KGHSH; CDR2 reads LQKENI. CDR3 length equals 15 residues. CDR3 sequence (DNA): TGTGCCAGCTCTCTCGGGACTCGAAACACCGGGGAGCTGTTTTTT. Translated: CASSLGTRNTGELFF.

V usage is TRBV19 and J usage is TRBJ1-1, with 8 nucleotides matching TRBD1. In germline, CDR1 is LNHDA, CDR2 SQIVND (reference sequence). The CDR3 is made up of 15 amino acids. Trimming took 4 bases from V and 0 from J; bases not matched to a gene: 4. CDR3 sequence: CASSSSGGLNTEAFF. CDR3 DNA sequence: TGTGCCAGTAGTAGTTCAGGGGGCCTGAACACTGAAGCTTTCTTT.

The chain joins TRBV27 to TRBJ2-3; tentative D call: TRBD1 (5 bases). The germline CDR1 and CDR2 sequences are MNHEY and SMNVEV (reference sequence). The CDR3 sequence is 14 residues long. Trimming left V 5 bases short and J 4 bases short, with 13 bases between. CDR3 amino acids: CASSPTWGSDTQYF. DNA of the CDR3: TGTGCCAGCAGTCCCACCTGGGGCTCAGATACGCAGTATTTT.

In DNA, the CDR3 is TGTGCCAGCAGCTTAGGGGCGCAAGGAAACACCATATATTTT. Its translation: CASSLGAQGNTIYF. The V gene is TRBV3-1 (or the pseudogene TRBV3-2), the J gene TRBJ1-3; TRBD1 might be the D (5 bases). V dropped 5 bases and J dropped 4 bases, with 12 bases sitting between them. The CDR3 runs to 14 residues. CDR1 and CDR2 (germline): LGHDT, YNNKEL (reference sequence).

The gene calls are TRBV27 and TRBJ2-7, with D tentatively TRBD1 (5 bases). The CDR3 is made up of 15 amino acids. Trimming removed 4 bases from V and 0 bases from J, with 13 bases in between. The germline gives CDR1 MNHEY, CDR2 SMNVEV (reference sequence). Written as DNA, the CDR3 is TGTGCCAGCAGTTCCCGGCGGCAGGGCTCCTACGAGCAGTACTTC. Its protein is CASSSRRQGSYEQYF.

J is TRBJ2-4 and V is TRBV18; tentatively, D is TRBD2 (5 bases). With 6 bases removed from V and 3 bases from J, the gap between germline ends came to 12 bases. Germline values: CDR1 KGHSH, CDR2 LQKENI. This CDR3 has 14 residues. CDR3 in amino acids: CASSSSRGKNIQYF. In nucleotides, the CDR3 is TGTGCCAGCTCGTCCAGTCGGGGCAAAAACATTCAGTACTTC.

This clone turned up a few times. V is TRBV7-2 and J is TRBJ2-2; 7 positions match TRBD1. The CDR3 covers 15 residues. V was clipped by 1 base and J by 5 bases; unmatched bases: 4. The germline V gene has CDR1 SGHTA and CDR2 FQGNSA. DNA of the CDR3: TGTGCCAGCAGCTTAGGACAGGGTTTAACCGGGGAGCTGTTTTTT. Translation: CASSLGQGLTGELFF.

Here the CDR3 reads CASSPGVGAQETQYF. The CDR3 nucleotides are TGTGCCAGCAGCCCAGGGGTTGGGGCTCAAGAGACCCAGTACTTC. The chain recombines TRBV13 with TRBJ2-5, with D possibly matching TRBD1 (6 bases). Trimming shortened V by 5 bases and J by 2 bases, and 15 bases separated the two germline ends. The germline CDR1 and CDR2 sequences are PRHDT and FYEKMQ (reference sequence). This CDR3 is 15 amino acids long.

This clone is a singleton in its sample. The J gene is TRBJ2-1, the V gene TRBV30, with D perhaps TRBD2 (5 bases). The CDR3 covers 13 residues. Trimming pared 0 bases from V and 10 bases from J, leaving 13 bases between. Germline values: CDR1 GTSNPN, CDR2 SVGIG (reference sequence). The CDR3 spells CAWSVLEPGEQFF. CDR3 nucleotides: TGTGCCTGGAGTGTCTTAGAACCGGGGGAGCAGTTCTTC.

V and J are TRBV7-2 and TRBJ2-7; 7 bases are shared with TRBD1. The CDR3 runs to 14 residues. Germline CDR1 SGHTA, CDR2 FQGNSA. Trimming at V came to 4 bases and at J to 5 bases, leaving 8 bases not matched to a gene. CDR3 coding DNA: TGTGCCAGCAGCTCGAGGGACAGTAGAAACGAGCAGTACTTC. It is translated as CASSSRDSRNEQYF.

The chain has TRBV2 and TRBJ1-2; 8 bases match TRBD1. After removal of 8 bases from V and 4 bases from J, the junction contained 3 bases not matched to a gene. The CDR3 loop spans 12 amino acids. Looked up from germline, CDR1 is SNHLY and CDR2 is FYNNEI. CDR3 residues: CASRDRSYGYTF. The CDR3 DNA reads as TGTGCCAGCCGGGACAGGAGCTATGGCTACACCTTC.

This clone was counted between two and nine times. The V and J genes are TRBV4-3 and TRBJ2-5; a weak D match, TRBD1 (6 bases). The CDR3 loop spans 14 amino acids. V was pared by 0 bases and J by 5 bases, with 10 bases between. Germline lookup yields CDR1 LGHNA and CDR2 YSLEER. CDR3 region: CASSQDPRGETQYF. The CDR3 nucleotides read TGCGCCAGCAGCCAAGATCCCAGGGGTGAGACCCAGTACTTC.

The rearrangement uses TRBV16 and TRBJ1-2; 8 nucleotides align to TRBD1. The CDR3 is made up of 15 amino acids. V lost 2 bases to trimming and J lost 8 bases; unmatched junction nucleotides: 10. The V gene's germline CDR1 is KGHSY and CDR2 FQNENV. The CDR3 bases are TGTGCCAGCAGCCAACGCGGACAGGGAGTTTCCGGCTACACCTTC. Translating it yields CASSQRGQGVSGYTF.